This TCR beta chain was sequenced during a study of OX40 agonist ivuxolimab in advanced cancers. Study context: Mean age approximately 55 years, range about 23 to 79; around 80% male.

The method was immunoSEQ multiplex PCR; TCRdb's version includes in-frame clones alone and lacks a portion of them. The data show tens of thousands of clones, around 80% seen once. The CDR3 has 17 residues. Germline CDR1 SGHDT, CDR2 YYEEEE. With 1 base clipped from V and 0 bases from J, the junction kept 4 bases outside the gene matches. The chain employs TRBV5-6 and TRBJ2-6; 7 bases match TRBD1. Sequenced material: CD4+ or CD8+ T cells sorted from blood, taken in a trial of the OX40 agonist ivuxolimab. The source is an adult with an advanced solid tumor such as melanoma, head and neck, liver or kidney cancer. The CDR3 protein is CASSLPGQRSGANVLTF. DNA of the CDR3: TGTGCCAGCAGCTTGCCGGGACAGCGCTCTGGGGCCAACGTCCTGACTTTC.